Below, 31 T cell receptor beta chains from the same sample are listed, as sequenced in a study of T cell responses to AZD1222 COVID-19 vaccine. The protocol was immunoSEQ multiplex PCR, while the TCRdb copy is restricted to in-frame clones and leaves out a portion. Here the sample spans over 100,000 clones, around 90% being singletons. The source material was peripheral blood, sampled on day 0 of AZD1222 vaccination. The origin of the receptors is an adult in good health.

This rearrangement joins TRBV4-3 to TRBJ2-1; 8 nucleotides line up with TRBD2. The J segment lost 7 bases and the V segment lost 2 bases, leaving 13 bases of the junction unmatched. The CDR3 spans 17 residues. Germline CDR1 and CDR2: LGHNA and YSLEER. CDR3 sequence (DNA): TGCGCCAGCAGCCAAAACATTGGGACTAGTAGGTCAAATGAGCAGTTCTTC. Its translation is CASSQNIGTSRSNEQFF.

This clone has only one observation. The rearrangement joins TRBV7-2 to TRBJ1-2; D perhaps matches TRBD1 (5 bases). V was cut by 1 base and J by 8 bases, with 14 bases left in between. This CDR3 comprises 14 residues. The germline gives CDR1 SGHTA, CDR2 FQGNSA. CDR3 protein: CASSLGLGTGGYTF. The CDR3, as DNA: TGTGCCAGCAGCTTAGGTCTGGGGACTGGGGGCTACACCTTC.

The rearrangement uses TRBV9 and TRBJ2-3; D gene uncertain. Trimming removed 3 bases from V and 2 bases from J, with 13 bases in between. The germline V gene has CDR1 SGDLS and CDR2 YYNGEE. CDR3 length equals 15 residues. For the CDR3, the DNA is TGTGCCAGCAGCGCACCCCAGGAAAACACAGATACGCAGTATTTT. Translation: CASSAPQENTDTQYF.

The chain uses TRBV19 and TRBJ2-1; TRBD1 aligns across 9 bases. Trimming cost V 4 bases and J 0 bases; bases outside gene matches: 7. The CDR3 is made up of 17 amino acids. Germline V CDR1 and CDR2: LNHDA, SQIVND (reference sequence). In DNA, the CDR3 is TGTGCCAGTAGTACCCACAGGGGGCGAAGCTCCTACAATGAGCAGTTCTTC. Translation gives CASSTHRGRSSYNEQFF.

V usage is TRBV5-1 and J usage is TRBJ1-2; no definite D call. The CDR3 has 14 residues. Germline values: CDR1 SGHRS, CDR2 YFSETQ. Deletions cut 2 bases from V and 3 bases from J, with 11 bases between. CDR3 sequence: CASSFGDRDYGYTF. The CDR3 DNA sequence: TGCGCCAGCAGCTTTGGGGATAGAGACTATGGCTACACCTTC.

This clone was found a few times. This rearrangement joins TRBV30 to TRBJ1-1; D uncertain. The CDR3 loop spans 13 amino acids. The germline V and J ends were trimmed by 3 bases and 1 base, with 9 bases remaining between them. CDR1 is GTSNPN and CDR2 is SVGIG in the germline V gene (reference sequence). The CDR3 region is CAWRVTTNTEAFF. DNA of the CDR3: TGTGCCTGGAGGGTTACAACGAACACTGAAGCTTTCTTT.

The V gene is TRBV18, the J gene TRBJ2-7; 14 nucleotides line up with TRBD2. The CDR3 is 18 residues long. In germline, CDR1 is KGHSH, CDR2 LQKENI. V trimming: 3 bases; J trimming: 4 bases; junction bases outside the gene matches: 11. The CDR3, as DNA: TGTGCCAGCTCACCGACGCCCGGGACTAGCGGGAGAGGATACGAGCAGTACTTC. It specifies CASSPTPGTSGRGYEQYF.

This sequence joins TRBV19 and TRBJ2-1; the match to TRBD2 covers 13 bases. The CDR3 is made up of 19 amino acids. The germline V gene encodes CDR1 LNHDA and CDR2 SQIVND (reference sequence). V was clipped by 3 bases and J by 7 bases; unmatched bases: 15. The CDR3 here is CASSIRLSLAGGPENEQFF. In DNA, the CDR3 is TGTGCCAGTAGTATTCGGTTGTCACTAGCGGGGGGGCCGGAGAATGAGCAGTTCTTC.

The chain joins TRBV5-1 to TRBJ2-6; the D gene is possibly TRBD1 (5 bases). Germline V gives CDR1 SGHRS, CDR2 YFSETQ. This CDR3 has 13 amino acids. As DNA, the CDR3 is TGCGCTTCCACAGGATCTGGGGCCAACGTCCTGACTTTC. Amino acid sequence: CASTGSGANVLTF.

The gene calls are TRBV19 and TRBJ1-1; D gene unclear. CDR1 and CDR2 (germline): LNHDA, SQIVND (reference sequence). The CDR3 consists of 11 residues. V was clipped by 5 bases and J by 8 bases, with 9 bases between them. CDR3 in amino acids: CASSDGGEAFF. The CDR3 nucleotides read TGTGCCAGTAGTGATGGAGGGGAAGCTTTCTTT.

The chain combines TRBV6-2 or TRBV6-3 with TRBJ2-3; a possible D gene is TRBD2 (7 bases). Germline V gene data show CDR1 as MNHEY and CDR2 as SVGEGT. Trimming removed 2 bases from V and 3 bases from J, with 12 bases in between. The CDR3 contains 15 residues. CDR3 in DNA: TGTGCCAGCAGTTACGCGGGGGCAAGGACAGATACGCAGTATTTT. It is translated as CASSYAGARTDTQYF.

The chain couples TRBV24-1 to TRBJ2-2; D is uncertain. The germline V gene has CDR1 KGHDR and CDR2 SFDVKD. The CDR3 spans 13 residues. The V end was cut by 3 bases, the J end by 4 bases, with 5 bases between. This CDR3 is CATSDPSTGELFF. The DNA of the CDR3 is TGTGCCACCAGTGATCCCTCCACCGGGGAGCTGTTTTTT.

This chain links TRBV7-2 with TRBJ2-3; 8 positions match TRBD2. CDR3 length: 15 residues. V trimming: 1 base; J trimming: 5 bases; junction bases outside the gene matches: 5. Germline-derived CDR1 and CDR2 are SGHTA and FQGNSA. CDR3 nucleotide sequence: TGTGCCAGCAGCTTAGTTGGACTAGCTGTAGATACGCAGTATTTT. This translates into CASSLVGLAVDTQYF.

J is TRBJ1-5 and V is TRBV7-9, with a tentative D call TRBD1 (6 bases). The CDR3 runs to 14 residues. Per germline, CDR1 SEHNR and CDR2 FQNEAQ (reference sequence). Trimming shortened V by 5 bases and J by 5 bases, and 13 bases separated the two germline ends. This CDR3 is CASSEQGGHQPQHF. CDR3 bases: TGTGCCAGCAGCGAACAGGGTGGACATCAGCCCCAGCATTTT.

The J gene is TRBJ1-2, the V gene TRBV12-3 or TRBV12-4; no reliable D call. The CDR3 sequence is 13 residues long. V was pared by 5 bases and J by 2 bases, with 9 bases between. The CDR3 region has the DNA TGTGCCAGCAGTCCAGAGATCAACTATGGCTACACCTTC. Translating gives CASSPEINYGYTF.

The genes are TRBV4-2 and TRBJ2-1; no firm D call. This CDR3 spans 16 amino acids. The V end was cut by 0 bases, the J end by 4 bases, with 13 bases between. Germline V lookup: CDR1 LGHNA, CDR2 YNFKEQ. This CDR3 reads CASSQDDGLVYNEQFF. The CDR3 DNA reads TGTGCCAGCAGCCAAGACGACGGTCTGGTGTACAATGAGCAGTTCTTC.

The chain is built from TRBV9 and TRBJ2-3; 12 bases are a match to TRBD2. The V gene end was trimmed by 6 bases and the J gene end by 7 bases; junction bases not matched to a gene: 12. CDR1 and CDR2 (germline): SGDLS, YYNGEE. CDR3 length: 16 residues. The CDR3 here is CASTLTSGGPINTQYF. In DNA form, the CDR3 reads TGTGCCAGCACCTTGACTAGCGGGGGACCCATTAATACGCAGTATTTT. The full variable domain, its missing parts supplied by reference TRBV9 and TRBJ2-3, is DSGVTQTPKHLITATGQRVTLRCSPRSGDLSVYWYQQSLDQGLQFLIQYYNGEERAKGNILERFSAQQFPDLHSELNLSSLELGDSALYFCASTLTSGGPINTQYFGPGTRLTVL.

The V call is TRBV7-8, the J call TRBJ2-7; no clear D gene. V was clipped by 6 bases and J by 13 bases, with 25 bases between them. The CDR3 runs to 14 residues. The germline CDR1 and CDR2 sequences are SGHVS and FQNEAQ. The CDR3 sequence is CASSQAPRFPLPYF. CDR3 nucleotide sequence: TGTGCCAGCAGTCAAGCACCCCGTTTCCCCCTTCCTTACTTC.

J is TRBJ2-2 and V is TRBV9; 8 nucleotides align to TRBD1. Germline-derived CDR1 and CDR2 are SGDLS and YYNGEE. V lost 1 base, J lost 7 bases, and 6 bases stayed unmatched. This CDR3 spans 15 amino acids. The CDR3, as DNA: TGTGCCAGCAGCGTAAACGGACAGGGAGTCGGGGAGCTGTTTTTT. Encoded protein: CASSVNGQGVGELFF.

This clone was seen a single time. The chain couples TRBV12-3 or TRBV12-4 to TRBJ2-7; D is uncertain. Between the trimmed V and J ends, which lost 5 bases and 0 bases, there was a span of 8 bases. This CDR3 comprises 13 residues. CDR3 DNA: TGTGCCAGCAGTCGCCCAAGCTCCTACGAGCAGTACTTC. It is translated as CASSRPSSYEQYF.

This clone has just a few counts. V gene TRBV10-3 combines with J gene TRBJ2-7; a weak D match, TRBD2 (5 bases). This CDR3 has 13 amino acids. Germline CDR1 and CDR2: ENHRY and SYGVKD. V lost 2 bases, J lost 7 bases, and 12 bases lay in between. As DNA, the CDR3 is TGTGCCATCAGTGAGAGAGGACTGGATGAGCAGTACTTC. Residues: CAISERGLDEQYF.

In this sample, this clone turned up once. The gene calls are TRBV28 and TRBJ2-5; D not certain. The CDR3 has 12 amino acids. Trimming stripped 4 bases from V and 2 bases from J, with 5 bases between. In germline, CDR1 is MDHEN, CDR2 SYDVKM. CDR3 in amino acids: CASSWGQETQYF. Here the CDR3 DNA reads TGTGCCAGCAGTTGGGGTCAAGAGACCCAGTACTTC.

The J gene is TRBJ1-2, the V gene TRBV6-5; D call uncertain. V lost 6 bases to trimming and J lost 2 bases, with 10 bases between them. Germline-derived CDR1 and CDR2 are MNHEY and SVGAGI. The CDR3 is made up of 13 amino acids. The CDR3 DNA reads TGTGCCAGCAGGGGTTACGAAAACTATGGCTACACCTTC. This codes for CASRGYENYGYTF.

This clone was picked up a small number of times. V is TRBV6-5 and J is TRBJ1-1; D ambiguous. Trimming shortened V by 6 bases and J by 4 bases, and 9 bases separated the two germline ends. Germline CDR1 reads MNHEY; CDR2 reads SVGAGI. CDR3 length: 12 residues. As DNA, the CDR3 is TGTGCCAGCAGCCCGACACTCACTGAAGCTTTCTTT. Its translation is CASSPTLTEAFF.

The CDR3: CASSLATASAISYEQYF. The CDR3 nucleotides are TGCGCCAGCAGCTTGGCCACAGCTAGCGCAATAAGCTACGAGCAGTACTTC. J is TRBJ2-7 and V is TRBV5-1; D possibly corresponds to TRBD2 (6 bases). Trimming left V 0 bases short and J 3 bases short, with 19 bases between. Germline-derived CDR1 and CDR2 are SGHRS and YFSETQ. The CDR3 runs to 17 residues.

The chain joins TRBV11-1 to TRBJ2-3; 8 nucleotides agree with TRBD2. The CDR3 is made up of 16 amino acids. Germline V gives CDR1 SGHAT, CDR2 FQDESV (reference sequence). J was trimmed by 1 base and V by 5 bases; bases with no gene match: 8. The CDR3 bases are TGTGCCAGCAGCCCGCGGCGGGGGGTCGGCACAGATACGCAGTATTTT. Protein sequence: CASSPRRGVGTDTQYF. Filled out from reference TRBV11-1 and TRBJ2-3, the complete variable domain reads EAEVAQSPRYKITEKSQAVAFWCDPISGHATLYWYRQILGQGPELLVQFQDESVVDDSQLPKDRFSAERLKGVDSTLKIQPAELGDSAMYLCASSPRRGVGTDTQYFGPGTRLTVL.

CDR3 sequence (DNA): TGTGCCAGCTCACCAGTGAGGCCAGATAGCAATCAGCCCCAGCATTTT. Protein: CASSPVRPDSNQPQHF. The V call is TRBV18, the J call TRBJ1-5; D is ambiguous. Looked up from germline, CDR1 is KGHSH and CDR2 is LQKENI. CDR3 length equals 16 residues. Trimming left V 2 bases short and J 0 bases short, with 11 bases between.

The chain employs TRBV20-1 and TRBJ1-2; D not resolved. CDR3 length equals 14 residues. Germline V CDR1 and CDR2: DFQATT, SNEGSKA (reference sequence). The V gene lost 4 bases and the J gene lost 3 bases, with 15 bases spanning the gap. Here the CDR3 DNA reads TGCAGTGCTATTGAGGAGCGTGGGTACTATGGCTACACCTTC. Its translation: CSAIEERGYYGYTF.

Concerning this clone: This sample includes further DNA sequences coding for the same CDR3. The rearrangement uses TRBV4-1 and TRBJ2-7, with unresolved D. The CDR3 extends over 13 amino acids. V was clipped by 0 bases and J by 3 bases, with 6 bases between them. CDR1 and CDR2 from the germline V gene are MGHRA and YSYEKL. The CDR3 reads CASSQDESYEQYF. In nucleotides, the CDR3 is TGCGCCAGCAGCCAAGATGAAAGCTACGAGCAGTACTTC.

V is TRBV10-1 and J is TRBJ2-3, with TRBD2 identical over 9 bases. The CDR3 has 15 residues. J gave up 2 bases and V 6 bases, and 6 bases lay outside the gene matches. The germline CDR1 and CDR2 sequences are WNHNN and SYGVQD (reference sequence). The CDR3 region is CASSSGLAYTDTQYF. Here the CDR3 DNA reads TGCGCCAGCAGCTCCGGACTAGCGTACACAGATACGCAGTATTTT.

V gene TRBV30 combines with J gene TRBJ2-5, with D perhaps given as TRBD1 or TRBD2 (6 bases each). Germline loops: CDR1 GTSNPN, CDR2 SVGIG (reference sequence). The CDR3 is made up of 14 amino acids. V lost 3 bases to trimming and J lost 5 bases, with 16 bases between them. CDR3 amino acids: CAWRPRGVRETQYF. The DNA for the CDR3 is TGTGCCTGGAGGCCAAGGGGGGTTCGGGAGACCCAGTACTTC. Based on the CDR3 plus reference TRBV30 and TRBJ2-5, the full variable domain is SQTIHQWPATLVQPVGSPLSLECTVEGTSNPNLYWYRQAAGRGLQLLFYSVGIGQISSEVPQNLSASRPQDRQFILSSKKLLLSDSGFYLCAWRPRGVRETQYFGPGTRLLVL.